This T cell receptor (beta chain) was profiled in a study of control samples from healthy donors and cancer patients. This CDR3 has 12 residues. V was trimmed by 6 bases and J by 6 bases, leaving 9 bases between them. The method was immunoSEQ multiplex PCR; TCRdb's version includes in-frame clones alone and lacks a portion of them. This sample has roughly 130,000 clones, with 85% to 95% found just once. The chain has TRBV12-3 or TRBV12-4 and TRBJ1-5; D remains unclear. The sequenced sample was PBMCs. The receptor's source is a man in his fifties or sixties with head and neck cancer. The chain's CDR3 is CASSAVGQPQHF. In DNA, the CDR3 is TGTGCCAGCAGCGCCGTTGGTCAGCCCCAGCATTTT.